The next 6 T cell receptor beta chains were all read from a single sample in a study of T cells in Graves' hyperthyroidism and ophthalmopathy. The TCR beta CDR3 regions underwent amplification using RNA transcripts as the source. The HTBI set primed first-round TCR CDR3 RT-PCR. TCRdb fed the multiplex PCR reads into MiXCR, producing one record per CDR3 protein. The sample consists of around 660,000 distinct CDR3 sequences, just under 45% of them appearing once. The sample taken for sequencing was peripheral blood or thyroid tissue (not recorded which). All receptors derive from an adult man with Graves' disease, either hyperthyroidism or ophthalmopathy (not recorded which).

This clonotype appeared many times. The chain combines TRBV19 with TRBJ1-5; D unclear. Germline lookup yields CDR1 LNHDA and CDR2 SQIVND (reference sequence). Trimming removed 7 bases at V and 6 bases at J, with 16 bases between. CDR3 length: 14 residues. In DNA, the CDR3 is TGTGCCAGTAAAGGCCGGGCTCTACTTCAGCCCCAGCATTTT. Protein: CASKGRALLQPQHF.

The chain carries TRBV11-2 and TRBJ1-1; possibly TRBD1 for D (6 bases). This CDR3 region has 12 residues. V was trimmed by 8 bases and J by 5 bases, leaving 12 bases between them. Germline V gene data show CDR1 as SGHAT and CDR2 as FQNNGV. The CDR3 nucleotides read TGTGCCAGCGGCAGGGGAAAGACTGAAGCTTTCTTT. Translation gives CASGRGKTEAFF.

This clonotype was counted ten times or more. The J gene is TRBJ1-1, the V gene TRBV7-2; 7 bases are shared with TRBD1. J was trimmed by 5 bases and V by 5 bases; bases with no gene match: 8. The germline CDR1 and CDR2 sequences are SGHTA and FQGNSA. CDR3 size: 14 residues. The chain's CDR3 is CASSQGTGATEAFF. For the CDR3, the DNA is TGTGCCAGCAGCCAGGGCACAGGGGCGACTGAAGCTTTCTTT.

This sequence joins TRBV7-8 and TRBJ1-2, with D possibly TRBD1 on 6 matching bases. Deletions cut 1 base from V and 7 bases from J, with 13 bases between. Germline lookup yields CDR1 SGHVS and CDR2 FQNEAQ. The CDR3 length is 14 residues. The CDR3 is CASSLVGAGGGYTF. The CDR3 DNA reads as TGTGCCAGCAGCTTAGTGGGGGCGGGGGGTGGCTACACCTTC. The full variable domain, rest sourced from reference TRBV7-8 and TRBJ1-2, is GAGVSQSPRYKVAKRGQDVALRCDPISGHVSLFWYQQALGQGPEFLTYFQNEAQLDKSGLPSDRFFAERPEGSVSTLKIQRTQQEDSAVYLCASSLVGAGGGYTFGSGTRLTVV.

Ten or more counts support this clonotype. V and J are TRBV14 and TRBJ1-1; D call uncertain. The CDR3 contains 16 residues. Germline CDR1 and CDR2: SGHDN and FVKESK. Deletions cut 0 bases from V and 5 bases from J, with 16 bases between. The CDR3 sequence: CASSQEGPEAGTEAFF. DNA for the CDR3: TGTGCCAGCAGCCAAGAAGGACCCGAGGCCGGTACTGAAGCTTTCTTT.

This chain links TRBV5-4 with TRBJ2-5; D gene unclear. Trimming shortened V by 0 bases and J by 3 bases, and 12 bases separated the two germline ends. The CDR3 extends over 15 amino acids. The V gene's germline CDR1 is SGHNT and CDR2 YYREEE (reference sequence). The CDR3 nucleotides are TGTGCCAGCAGCTTGGGTAGGGTAGGAGAAGAGACCCAGTACTTC. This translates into CASSLGRVGEETQYF.